This TCR delta chain is drawn from a study of gamma-delta T cells after stem cell transplantation. The germline gives CDR1 GEAIGNYY, CDR2 EKD. This CDR3 spans 18 amino acids. In this sample, this clone turned up a few times. At one end the junction does not follow the germline gene, possibly because of a read error. TCRdb re-processed the RT-PCR reads via CATT. Of several hundred delta-chain clones in the sample, about 1% were seen once. The rearrangement uses TRDV2 and TRDJ2, with TRDD3 matching 7 bases. The sequencing input was gamma-delta T cells. The receptor was derived from a human donor. It is not recorded whose cells these are; they may come from a transplant donor. CDR3 residues: CACDILGATPPLTAQPFF. CDR3 coding DNA: TGTGCCTGTGACATTCTGGGGGCCACCCCCCCTTTGACAGCACAACCCTTCTTT.